The entry below describes one T cell receptor (beta chain). These data come from a study of shared clonotypes between healthy human individuals. With V trimmed by 4 bases and J by 4 bases, 6 bases remained unmatched. The CDR3 extends over 15 amino acids. Germline loops: CDR1 ENHRY, CDR2 SYGVKD. Sequencing used immunoSEQ multiplex PCR; TCRdb keeps in-frame clones, though not all of them. This sample has about 1 million clones; around 76% occur once, and the top ten carry 1.4% to 1.5%. The clonotype was recovered from a man between 18 and 35 years old in good health. The gene calls are TRBV10-3 and TRBJ2-5; 10 nucleotides align to TRBD2. The specimen sequenced was memory CD4+ T cells sorted from blood. Described subset: CD45RA-negative fraction. For the CDR3, the DNA is TGTGCCATCAGTGGAGCGGGGGGGCGACCAGAGACCCAGTACTTC. Translating gives CAISGAGGRPETQYF.